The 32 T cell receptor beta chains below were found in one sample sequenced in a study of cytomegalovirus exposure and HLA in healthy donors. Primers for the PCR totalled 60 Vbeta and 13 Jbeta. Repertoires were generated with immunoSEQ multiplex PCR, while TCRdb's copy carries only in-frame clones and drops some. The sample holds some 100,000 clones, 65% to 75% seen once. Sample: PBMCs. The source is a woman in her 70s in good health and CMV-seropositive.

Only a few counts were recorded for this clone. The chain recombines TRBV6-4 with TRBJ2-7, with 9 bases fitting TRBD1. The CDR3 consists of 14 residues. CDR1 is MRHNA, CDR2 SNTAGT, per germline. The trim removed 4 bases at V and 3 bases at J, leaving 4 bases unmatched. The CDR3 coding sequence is TGTGCCAGCAGTGCTACAGGGGGCGGCTACGAGCAGTACTTC. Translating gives CASSATGGGYEQYF.

As DNA, the CDR3 is TGTGCCAGCAGCTGGGGGACAGGGGCGGTCACCGGGGAGCTGTTTTTT. This translates into CASSWGTGAVTGELFF. The chain uses TRBV5-4 and TRBJ2-2, with 10 bases fitting TRBD1. The CDR3 loop spans 16 amino acids. Germline V CDR1 and CDR2: SGHNT, YYREEE (reference sequence). V lost 3 bases and J lost 4; bases outside the gene matches: 6.

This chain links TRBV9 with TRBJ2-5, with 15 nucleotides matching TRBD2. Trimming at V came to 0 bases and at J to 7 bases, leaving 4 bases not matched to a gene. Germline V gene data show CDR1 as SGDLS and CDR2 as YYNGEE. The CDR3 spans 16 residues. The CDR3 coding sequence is TGTGCCAGCAGCGTAGGGACTAGCGGGGGGGCGGGGACCCAGTACTTC. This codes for CASSVGTSGGAGTQYF.

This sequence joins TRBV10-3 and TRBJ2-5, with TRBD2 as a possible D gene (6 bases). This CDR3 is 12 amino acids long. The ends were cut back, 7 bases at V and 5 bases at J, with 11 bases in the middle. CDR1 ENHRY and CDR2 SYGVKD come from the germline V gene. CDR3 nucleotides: TGTGCCATCATGGGGGGAGATGAGACCCAGTACTTC. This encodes CAIMGGDETQYF.

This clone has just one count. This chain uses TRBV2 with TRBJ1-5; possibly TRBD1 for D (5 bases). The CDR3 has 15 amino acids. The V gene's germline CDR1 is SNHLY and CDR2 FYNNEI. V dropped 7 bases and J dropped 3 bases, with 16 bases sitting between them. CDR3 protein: CASKRSGGNNQPQHF. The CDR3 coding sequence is TGTGCCAGCAAAAGAAGCGGGGGGAACAATCAGCCCCAGCATTTT.

The DNA of the CDR3 is TGTGCCAGCTCACCCATAGCGGGGGGCACAGATACGCAGTATTTT. Its translation is CASSPIAGGTDTQYF. The chain is built from TRBV18 and TRBJ2-3; 9 nucleotides match TRBD2. The ends lost 3 bases at V and 1 base at J; junction bases unmatched: 2. The CDR3 runs to 15 residues. Germline lookup yields CDR1 KGHSH and CDR2 LQKENI.

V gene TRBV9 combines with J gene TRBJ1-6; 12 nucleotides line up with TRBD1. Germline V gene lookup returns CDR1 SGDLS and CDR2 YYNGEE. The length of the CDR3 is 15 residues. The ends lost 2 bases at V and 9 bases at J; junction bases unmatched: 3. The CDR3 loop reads CASSVGQGARSPLHF. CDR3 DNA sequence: TGTGCCAGCAGCGTGGGACAGGGGGCGCGTTCACCCCTCCACTTT.

The CDR3 spells CASSLARTGTGEQYF. The CDR3 nucleotides are TGTGCCAGCAGCTTAGCCCGGACAGGAACTGGCGAGCAGTACTTC. The chain links TRBV7-2 to TRBJ2-7, with 7 bases aligning to TRBD1. Germline V gene data show CDR1 as SGHTA and CDR2 as FQGNSA. V lost 0 bases, J lost 6 bases, and 8 bases stayed unmatched. The CDR3 runs to 15 residues.

CDR3 in DNA: TGTGCCAGCAGTTTATCGCTCGGGGACATTTACTACGAGCAGTACTTC. This gives the protein CASSLSLGDIYYEQYF. The rearrangement uses TRBV27 and TRBJ2-7; D may be TRBD1 (6 bases). This CDR3 comprises 16 residues. V dropped 0 bases and J dropped 3 bases, with 15 bases sitting between them. Germline V CDR1 and CDR2: MNHEY, SMNVEV (reference sequence).

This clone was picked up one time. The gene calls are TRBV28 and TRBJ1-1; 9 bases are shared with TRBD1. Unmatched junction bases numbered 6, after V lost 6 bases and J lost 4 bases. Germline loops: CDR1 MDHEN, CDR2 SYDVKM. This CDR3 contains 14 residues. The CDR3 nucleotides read TGTGCCAGCAGACAACAGGGGGCGTCCACTGAAGCTTTCTTT. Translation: CASRQQGASTEAFF.

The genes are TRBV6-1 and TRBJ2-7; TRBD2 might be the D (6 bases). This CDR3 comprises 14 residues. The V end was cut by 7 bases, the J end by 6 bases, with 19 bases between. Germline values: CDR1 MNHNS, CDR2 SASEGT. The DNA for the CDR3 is TGTGCCAGCAATCTCGACGGCGGGGTCCGCGAGCAGTACTTC. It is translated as CASNLDGGVREQYF.

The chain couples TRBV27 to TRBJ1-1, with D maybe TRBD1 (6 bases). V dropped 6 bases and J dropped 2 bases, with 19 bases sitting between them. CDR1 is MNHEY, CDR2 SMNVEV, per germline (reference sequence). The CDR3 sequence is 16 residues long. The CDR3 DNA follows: TGTGCCAGCAGGCTAATGGTAGGGGGAGATAACACTGAAGCTTTCTTT. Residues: CASRLMVGGDNTEAFF.

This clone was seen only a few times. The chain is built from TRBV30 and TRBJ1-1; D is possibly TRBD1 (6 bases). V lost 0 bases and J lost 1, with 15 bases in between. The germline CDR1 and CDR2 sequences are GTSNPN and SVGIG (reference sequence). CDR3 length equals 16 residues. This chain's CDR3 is CAWSVYPGRGNTEAFF. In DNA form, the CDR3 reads TGTGCCTGGAGTGTATACCCAGGCAGGGGGAACACTGAAGCTTTCTTT.

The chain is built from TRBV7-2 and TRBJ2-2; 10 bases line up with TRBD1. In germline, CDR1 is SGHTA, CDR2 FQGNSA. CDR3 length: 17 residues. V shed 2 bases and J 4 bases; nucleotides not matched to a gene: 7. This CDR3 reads CASSLKRQGAGTGELFF. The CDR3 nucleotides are TGTGCCAGCAGCTTAAAGCGACAGGGGGCAGGCACCGGGGAGCTGTTTTTT.

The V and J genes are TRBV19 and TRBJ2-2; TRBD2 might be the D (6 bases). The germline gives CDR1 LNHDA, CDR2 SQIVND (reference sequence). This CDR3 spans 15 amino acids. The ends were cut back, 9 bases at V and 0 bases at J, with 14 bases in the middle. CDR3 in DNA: TGTGCCAGGGCCCCGGGACTGACGAACACCGGGGAGCTGTTTTTT. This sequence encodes CARAPGLTNTGELFF.

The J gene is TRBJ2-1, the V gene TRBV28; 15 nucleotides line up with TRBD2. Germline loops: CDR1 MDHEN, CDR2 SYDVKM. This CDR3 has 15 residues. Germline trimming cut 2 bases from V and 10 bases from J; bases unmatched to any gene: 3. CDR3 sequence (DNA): TGTGCCAGCAGTTTACCCGGACTAGCGGGAGGGGAGCAGTTCTTC. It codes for CASSLPGLAGGEQFF.

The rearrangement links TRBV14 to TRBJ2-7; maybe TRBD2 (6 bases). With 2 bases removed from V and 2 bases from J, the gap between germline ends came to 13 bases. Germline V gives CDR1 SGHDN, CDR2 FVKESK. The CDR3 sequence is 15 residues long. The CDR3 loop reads CASSQRRGLTYEQYF. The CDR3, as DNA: TGTGCCAGCAGCCAAAGGCGGGGCCTTACCTACGAGCAGTACTTC.

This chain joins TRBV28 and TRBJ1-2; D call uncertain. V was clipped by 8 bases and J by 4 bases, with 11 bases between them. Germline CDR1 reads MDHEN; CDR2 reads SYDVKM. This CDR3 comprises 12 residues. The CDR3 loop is CASSRVVYGYTF. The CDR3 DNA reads TGTGCCAGCTCGAGGGTCGTCTATGGCTACACCTTC.

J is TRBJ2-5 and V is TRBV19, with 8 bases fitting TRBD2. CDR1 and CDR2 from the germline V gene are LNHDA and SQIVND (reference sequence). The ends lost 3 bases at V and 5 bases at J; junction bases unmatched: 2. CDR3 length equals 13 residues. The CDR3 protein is CASSILAGETQYF. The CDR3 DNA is TGTGCCAGTAGTATCTTAGCGGGGGAGACCCAGTACTTC. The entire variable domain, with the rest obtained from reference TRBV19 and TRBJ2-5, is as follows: DGGITQSPKYLFRKEGQNVTLSCEQNLNHDAMYWYRQDPGQGLRLIYYSQIVNDFQKGDIAEGYSVSREKKESFPLTVTSAQKNPTAFYLCASSILAGETQYFGPGTRLLVL.

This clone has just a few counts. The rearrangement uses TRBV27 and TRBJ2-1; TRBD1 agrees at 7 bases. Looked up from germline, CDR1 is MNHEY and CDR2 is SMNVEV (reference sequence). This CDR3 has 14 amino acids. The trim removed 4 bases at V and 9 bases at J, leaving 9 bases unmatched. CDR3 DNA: TGTGCCAGCAGTTCCCCGACAGGGTTGGGTGAGCAGTTCTTC. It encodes CASSSPTGLGEQFF.

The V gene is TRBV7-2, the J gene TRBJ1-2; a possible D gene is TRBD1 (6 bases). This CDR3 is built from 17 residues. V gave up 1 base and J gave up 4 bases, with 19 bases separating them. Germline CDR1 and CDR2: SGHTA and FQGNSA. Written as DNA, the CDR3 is TGTGCCAGCAGCTTAGAAGGTCCGGTGCAGGGGAGCTATGGCTACACCTTC. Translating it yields CASSLEGPVQGSYGYTF.

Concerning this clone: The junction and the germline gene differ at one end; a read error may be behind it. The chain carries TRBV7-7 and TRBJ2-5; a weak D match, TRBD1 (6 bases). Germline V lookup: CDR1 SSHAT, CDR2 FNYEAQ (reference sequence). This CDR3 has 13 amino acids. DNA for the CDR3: TGTGCTAGCAGCACAGGGTACCAAGAGACCCAGTACTTC. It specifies CASSTGYQETQYF.

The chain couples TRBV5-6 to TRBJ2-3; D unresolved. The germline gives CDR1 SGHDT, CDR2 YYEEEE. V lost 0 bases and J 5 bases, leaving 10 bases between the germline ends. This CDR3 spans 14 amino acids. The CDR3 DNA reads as TGTGCCAGCAGCTTGGAGGCGGCCGTAGATACGCAGTATTTT. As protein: CASSLEAAVDTQYF.

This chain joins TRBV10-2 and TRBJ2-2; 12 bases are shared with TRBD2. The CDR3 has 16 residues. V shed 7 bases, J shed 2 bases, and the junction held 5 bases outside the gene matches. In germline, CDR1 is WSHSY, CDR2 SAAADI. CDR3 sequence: CASTSSGRANTGELFF. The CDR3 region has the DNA TGCGCCAGCACTTCTAGCGGGAGGGCCAACACCGGGGAGCTGTTTTTT.

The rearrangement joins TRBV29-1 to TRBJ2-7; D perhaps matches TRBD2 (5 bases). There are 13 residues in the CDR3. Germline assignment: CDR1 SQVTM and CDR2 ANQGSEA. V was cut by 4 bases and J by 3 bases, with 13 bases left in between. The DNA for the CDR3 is TGCAGCGTTGTAGGCGGGCGGAACTACGAGCAGTACTTC. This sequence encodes CSVVGGRNYEQYF.

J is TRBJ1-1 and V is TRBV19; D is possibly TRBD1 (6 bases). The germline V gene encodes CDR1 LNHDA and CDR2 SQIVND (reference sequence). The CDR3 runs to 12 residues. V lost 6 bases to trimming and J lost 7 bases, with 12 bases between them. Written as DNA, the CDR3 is TGTGCCAGTAGGACAGGTGGGTTTGAAGCTTTCTTT. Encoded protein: CASRTGGFEAFF. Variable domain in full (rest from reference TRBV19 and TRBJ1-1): DGGITQSPKYLFRKEGQNVTLSCEQNLNHDAMYWYRQDPGQGLRLIYYSQIVNDFQKGDIAEGYSVSREKKESFPLTVTSAQKNPTAFYLCASRTGGFEAFFGQGTRLTVV.

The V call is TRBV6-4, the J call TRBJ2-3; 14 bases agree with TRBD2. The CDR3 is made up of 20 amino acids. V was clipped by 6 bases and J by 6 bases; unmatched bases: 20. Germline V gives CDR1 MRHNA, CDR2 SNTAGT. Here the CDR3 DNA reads TGTGCCAGCAGCCAGACTAGCGGGAGGGCCCGTGGGGCCTCCTGGGATACGCAGTATTTT. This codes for CASSQTSGRARGASWDTQYF.

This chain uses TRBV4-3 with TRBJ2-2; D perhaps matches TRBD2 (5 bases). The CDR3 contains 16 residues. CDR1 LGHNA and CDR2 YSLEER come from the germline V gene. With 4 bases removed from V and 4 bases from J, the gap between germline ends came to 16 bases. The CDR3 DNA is TGCGCCAGCAGCCTCCGGACGGGCGGAGGCACCGGGGAGCTGTTTTTT. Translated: CASSLRTGGGTGELFF.

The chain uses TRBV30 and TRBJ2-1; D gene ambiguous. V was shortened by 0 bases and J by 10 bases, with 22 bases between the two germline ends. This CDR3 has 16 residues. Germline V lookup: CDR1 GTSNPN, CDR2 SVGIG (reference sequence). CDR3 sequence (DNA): TGTGCCTGGAGTGTAATACCCGTTAGCTCCCGTTCGGAGCAGTTCTTC. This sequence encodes CAWSVIPVSSRSEQFF.

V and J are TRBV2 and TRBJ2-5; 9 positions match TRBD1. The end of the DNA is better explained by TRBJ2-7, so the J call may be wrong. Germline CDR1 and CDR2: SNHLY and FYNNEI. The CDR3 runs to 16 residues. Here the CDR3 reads CASSTLPGQGKYEQYF. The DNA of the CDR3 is TGTGCCAGCAGTACCCTACCGGGACAGGGCAAATACGAGCAGTACTTC.

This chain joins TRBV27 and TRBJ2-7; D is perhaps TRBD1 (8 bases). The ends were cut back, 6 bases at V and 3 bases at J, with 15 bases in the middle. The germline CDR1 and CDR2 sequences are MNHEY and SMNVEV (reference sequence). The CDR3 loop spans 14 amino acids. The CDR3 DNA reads TGTGCCAGCAGGGAGGACAGGGAGGGCTACGAGCAGTACTTC. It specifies CASREDREGYEQYF.

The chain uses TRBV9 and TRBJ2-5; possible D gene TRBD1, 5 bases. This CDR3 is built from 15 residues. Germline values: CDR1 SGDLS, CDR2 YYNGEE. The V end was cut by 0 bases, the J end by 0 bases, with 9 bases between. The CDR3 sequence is CASSVAPDNQETQYF. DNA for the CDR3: TGTGCCAGCAGCGTAGCCCCGGACAACCAAGAGACCCAGTACTTC.